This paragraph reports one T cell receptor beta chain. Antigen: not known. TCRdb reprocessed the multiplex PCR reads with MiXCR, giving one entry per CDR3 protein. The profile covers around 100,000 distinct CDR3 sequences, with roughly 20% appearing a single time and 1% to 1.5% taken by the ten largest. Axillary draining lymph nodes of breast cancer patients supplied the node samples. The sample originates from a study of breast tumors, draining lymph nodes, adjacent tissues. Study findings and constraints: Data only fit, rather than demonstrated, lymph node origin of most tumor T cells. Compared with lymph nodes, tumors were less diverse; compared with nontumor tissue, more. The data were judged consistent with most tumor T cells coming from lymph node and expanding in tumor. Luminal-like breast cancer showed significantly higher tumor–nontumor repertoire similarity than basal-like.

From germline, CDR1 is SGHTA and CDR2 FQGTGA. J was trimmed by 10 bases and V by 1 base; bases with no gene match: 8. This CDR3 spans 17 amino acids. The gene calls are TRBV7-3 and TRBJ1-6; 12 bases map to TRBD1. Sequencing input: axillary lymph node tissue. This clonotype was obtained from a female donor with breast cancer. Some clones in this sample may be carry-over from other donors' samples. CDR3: CASSLRGQGALRSPLHF. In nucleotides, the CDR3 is TGTGCCAGCAGCTTAAGGGGACAGGGGGCGCTCAGGTCACCCCTCCACTTT. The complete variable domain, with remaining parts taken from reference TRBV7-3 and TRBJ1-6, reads GAGVSQTPSNKVTEKGKYVELRCDPISGHTALYWYRQSLGQGPEFLIYFQGTGAADDSGLPNDRFFAVRPEGSVSTLKIQRTERGDSAVYLCASSLRGQGALRSPLHFGNGTRLTVT.